Presented here are 18 T cell receptor beta chains from one specimen sequenced in a study of T cell clonality in common variable immunodeficiency. Method: immunoSEQ multiplex PCR; TCRdb's copy keeps in-frame clones and lacks some. Recorded here are some 60,000 clones, none singletons. What was sequenced was peripheral blood mononuclear cells. The source is a person aged 18 to 75 in good health.

CDR3 in amino acids: CSAGTGNYGYTF. Incomplete CDR3 DNA: TGCAGTGCCGGGACAGGGAACTATGGC. This chain uses TRBV20-1 with TRBJ1-2, with 9 bases identical to TRBD1. The read terminates 3 residues ahead of where the CDR3 ends, so the germline J gene completes it. CDR3 length: 12 residues. CDR1 and CDR2 (germline): DFQATT, SNEGSKA (reference sequence). The V gene end was trimmed by 6 bases and the J gene end by 2 bases; junction bases not matched to a gene: 1.

Ten or more counts support this clone. The CDR3 extends 3 residues past the end of the read, so its final part is completed from the germline J gene. The chain joins TRBV13 to TRBJ2-3; 10 bases align to TRBD2. CDR1 PRHDT and CDR2 FYEKMQ come from the germline V gene (reference sequence). With 8 bases clipped from V and 5 bases from J, the junction kept 7 bases outside the gene matches. The CDR3 loop spans 14 amino acids. This chain's CDR3 is CASSGTSVGDTQYF. The CDR3 bases that were read are TGTGCCAGCTCCGGGACTAGCGTAGGAGATACG.

The table lists this clone with many counts. CDR3 loop: CASSFQTGAGEKLFF. Partial CDR3 DNA: TGTGCCAGCAGCTTCCAGACAGGGGCGGGGGAAAAA. V and J are TRBV7-2 and TRBJ1-4; 8 bases map to TRBD1. The CDR3 is cut off 3 residues early in the read; its end comes from the germline J gene. CDR3 length: 15 residues. J was trimmed by 8 bases and V by 3 bases; bases with no gene match: 8. Germline V lookup: CDR1 SGHTA, CDR2 FQGNSA. The whole variable domain, filled in from reference TRBV7-2 and TRBJ1-4, reads GAGVSQSPSNKVTEKGKDVELRCDPISGHTALYWYRQSLGQGLEFLIYFQGNSAPDKSGLPSDRFSAERTGGSVSTLTIQRTQQEDSAVYLCASSFQTGAGEKLFFGSGTQLSVL.

This clone was counted many times. Partial CDR3 DNA: TGTGCCAGCAGTTTCTCCGACGGGGATGAA. This codes for CASSFSDGDE. The full CDR3 is CASSFSDGDEAFF. This chain connects TRBV28 to TRBJ1-1; D call uncertain. Sequencing ends 3 residues short of the CDR3 end; the germline J gene provides the rest. Trimming cost V 3 bases and J 7 bases, with 12 bases left between them. CDR3 length equals 13 residues. In germline, CDR1 is MDHEN, CDR2 SYDVKM.

At least ten counts were recorded for this clone. Read coverage stops 3 residues before the CDR3 terminus; the germline J gene supplies the remainder. The gene calls are TRBV18 and TRBJ1-3, with 8 bases fitting TRBD1. V was clipped by 3 bases and J by 2 bases; unmatched bases: 6. Germline values: CDR1 KGHSH, CDR2 LQKENI. This CDR3 contains 16 residues. The sequenced part of the CDR3 DNA is TGTGCCAGCTCACCGTCAGGGGGCCTAGCTGGAAACACC. Its protein is CASSPSGGLAGNT. The whole CDR3 reads CASSPSGGLAGNTIYF.

This clone was seen at least ten times. The CDR3 loop is CASSFTGQETQYF. Incomplete CDR3 DNA: TGTGCCAGCAGCTTTACAGGGCAAGAGACC. The rearrangement uses TRBV13 and TRBJ2-5; weak D call: TRBD1 (6 bases). With the read ending 3 residues before the CDR3 end, the germline J gene is used to fill in that end. Deletions cut 3 bases from V and 2 bases from J, with 7 bases between. This CDR3 has 13 residues. The germline V gene has CDR1 PRHDT and CDR2 FYEKMQ (reference sequence). The whole variable domain, filled in from reference TRBV13 and TRBJ2-5, reads AAGVIQSPRHLIKEKRETATLKCYPIPRHDTVYWYQQGPGQDPQFLISFYEKMQSDKGSIPDRFSAQQFSDYHSELNMSSLELGDSALYFCASSFTGQETQYFGPGTRLLVL.

This clone was counted ten times or more. The read terminates 3 residues ahead of where the CDR3 ends, so the germline J gene completes it. The genes are TRBV6-2 or TRBV6-3 and TRBJ2-7, with 9 positions matching TRBD1. The CDR3 runs to 14 residues. Germline values: CDR1 MNHEY, CDR2 SVGEGT. With 6 bases clipped from V and 3 bases from J, the junction kept 6 bases outside the gene matches. The CDR3 sequence: CASRPPGQGYEQYF. The CDR3 bases that were read are TGTGCCAGCAGACCCCCGGGACAGGGCTACGAG.

This clone was picked up many times. The missing CDR3 end, 3 residues past where the read stops, is filled in from the germline J gene. The rearrangement joins TRBV7-9 to TRBJ1-2; no clear D. The CDR3 runs to 12 residues. Germline V gene sequence: CDR1 SEHNR, CDR2 FQNEAQ (reference sequence). CDR3 DNA, as far as it was read: TGTGCCAGCAGCTTACCGGGGAGAGGC. Protein: CASSLPGRG. The entire CDR3 protein reads CASSLPGRGYTF.

At least ten counts were recorded for this clone. The read stops 3 residues short of the end of the CDR3; the missing end is completed from the germline J gene. This rearrangement joins TRBV20-1 to TRBJ1-1; 8 positions match TRBD1. V shed 3 bases, J shed 6 bases, and the junction held 12 bases outside the gene matches. The CDR3 contains 15 residues. Germline V gene lookup returns CDR1 DFQATT and CDR2 SNEGSKA (reference sequence). The CDR3 sequence is CSARATFQGAAEAFF. The DNA read from the CDR3 is TGCAGTGCTAGGGCCACTTTTCAGGGGGCGGCTGAA.

This clone was observed at least ten times. Read data end 3 residues before the CDR3 end; the end is taken from the germline J gene. V and J are TRBV19 and TRBJ2-1; 13 positions match TRBD2. The germline CDR1 and CDR2 sequences are LNHDA and SQIVND (reference sequence). The junction had 8 bases not matched to a gene; V was cut back by 5 bases and J by 4 bases. This CDR3 has 17 residues. The chain's CDR3 is CASSPQLAGGPYNEQFF. The part of the CDR3 DNA that was read is TGTGCCAGTAGTCCACAACTAGCGGGAGGGCCTTACAATGAG.

This clone was recorded many times. The CDR3 end lies 3 residues beyond the end of the read and is filled in from the germline J gene. The rearrangement uses TRBV29-1 and TRBJ1-2; no definite D call. In germline, CDR1 is SQVTM, CDR2 ANQGSEA. The CDR3 runs 11 residues. V lost 1 base to trimming and J lost 5 bases, with 5 bases between them. The CDR3 DNA, read in part, is TGCAGCGTTGAAGGTTCGTATGGC. It codes for CSVEGSYG. The complete CDR3 protein is CSVEGSYGYTF.

This clone was picked up many times. Read coverage stops 3 residues before the CDR3 terminus; the germline J gene supplies the remainder. The chain combines TRBV30 with TRBJ1-5; possible D gene TRBD1, 6 bases. The length of the CDR3 is 15 residues. V dropped 2 bases and J dropped 3 bases, with 14 bases sitting between them. The germline V gene encodes CDR1 GTSNPN and CDR2 SVGIG (reference sequence). CDR3 bases read: TGTGCCTGGAGTTCGGGGACACCCTACAATCAGCCC. It encodes CAWSSGTPYNQP. The complete CDR3 sequence is CAWSSGTPYNQPQHF.

This clone was observed many times. The CDR3 extends 3 residues past the end of the read, so its final part is completed from the germline J gene. This chain uses TRBV14 with TRBJ2-5, with 8 nucleotides matching TRBD1. The CDR3 is 16 residues long. The V and J ends lost 2 bases and 5 bases, in that order; junction bases with no gene match: 10. Germline lookup yields CDR1 SGHDN and CDR2 FVKESK. The CDR3 spells CASSQFETGVMETQYF. The part of the CDR3 DNA that was read is TGTGCCAGCAGCCAATTTGAGACAGGGGTTATGGAGACC. The variable domain in full, completed from reference TRBV14 and TRBJ2-5, reads EAGVTQFPSHSVIEKGQTVTLRCDPISGHDNLYWYRRVMGKEIKFLLHFVKESKQDESGMPNNRFLAERTGGTYSTLKVQPAELEDSGVYFCASSQFETGVMETQYFGPGTRLLVL.

This clone was detected ten times or more. The sequence runs out 3 residues before the end of the CDR3; the remainder is reconstructed from the germline J gene. The chain carries TRBV20-1 and TRBJ2-1, with 10 bases matching TRBD2. Germline trimming cut 1 base from V and 4 bases from J; bases unmatched to any gene: 19. Germline V lookup: CDR1 DFQATT, CDR2 SNEGSKA (reference sequence). The CDR3 is 20 residues long. The covered CDR3 bases are TGCAGTGCTAGAGGATATATGGTTCGAGCCGGGACTAGCGAATACAATGAG. Encoded protein: CSARGYMVRAGTSEYNE. The CDR3 in its entirety is CSARGYMVRAGTSEYNEQFF.

In this sample, this clone turned up many times. The CDR3 end is not reached by the read, which stops 3 residues before it; the germline J gene fills it in. This chain joins TRBV6-2 or TRBV6-3 and TRBJ2-7; D remains unclear. There are 16 residues in the CDR3. CDR1 and CDR2 from the germline V gene are MNHEY and SVGEGT. Trimming took 0 bases from V and 0 from J, leaving 12 bases between them. The sequenced part of the CDR3 DNA is TGTGCCAGCAGTTACTCGATTGCGGTTAGCTCCTACGAG. Translated, it gives CASSYSIAVSSYE. The CDR3 as a whole reads CASSYSIAVSSYEQYF.

This clone was recorded at least ten times. The read is 3 residues too short to cover the CDR3 end, so that end is filled in from the germline J gene. The chain has TRBV18 and TRBJ1-2; perhaps TRBD1 as D (6 bases). V lost 8 bases and J 2 bases, leaving 18 bases between the germline ends. The CDR3 sequence is 15 residues long. Germline V gene sequence: CDR1 KGHSH, CDR2 LQKENI. CDR3 amino acids: CASTNSTGGNYGYTF. The sequenced CDR3 bases are TGTGCCAGCACTAACTCGACAGGCGGGAACTATGGC.

This clone was detected many times. The read ends 3 residues early relative to the CDR3; the germline J gene fills the gap. The chain links TRBV18 to TRBJ1-1, with 10 nucleotides matching TRBD1. J lost 6 bases, V lost 8 bases, and 9 bases had no gene match. CDR1 and CDR2 from the germline V gene are KGHSH and LQKENI. CDR3 length: 14 amino acids. The CDR3 is CASTLGQGESEAFF. The sequenced CDR3 bases are TGTGCCAGCACCCTTGGACAGGGGGAGTCTGAA.

This clone was seen only a few times. The sequence runs out 3 residues before the end of the CDR3; the remainder is reconstructed from the germline J gene. This chain uses TRBV6-2 or TRBV6-3 with TRBJ2-1; tentative D call: TRBD1 (5 bases). Germline CDR1 reads MNHEY; CDR2 reads SVGEGT. Trimming pared 5 bases from V and 5 bases from J, leaving 13 bases between. The CDR3 contains 14 residues. The CDR3 bases that were read are TGTGCCAGCAGTGACAGACAAATCGACAATGAG. Translated: CASSDRQIDNE. The entire CDR3 protein is CASSDRQIDNEQFF.